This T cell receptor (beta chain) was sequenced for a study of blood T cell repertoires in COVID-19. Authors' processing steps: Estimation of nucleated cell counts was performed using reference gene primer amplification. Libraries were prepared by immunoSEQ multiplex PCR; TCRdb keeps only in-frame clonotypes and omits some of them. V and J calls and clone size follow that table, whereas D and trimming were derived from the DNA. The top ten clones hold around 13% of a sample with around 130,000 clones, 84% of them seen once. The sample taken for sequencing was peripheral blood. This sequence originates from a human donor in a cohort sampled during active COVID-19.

CDR3 protein: CASSPGGDNSPLHF. CDR3 nucleotide sequence: TGTGCCAGCTCACCCGGAGGCGATAATTCACCCCTCCACTTT. The V and J genes are TRBV18 and TRBJ1-6; D is uncertain. With 3 bases removed from V and 5 bases from J, the gap between germline ends came to 8 bases. The germline CDR1 and CDR2 sequences are KGHSH and LQKENI. The CDR3 is 14 amino acids.